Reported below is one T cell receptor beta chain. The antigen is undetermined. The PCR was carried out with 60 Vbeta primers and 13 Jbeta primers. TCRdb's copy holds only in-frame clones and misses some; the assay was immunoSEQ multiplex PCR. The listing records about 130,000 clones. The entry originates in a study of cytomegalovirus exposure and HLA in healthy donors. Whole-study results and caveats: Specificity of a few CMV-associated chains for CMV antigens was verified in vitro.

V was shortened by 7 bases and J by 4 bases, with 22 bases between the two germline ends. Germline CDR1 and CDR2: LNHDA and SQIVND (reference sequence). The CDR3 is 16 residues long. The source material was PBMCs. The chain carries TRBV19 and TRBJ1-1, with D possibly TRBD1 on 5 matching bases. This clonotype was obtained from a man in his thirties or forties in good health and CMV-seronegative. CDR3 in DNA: TGTGCCAGTACCTCCCGTGGGGGGGGAGGTCTCACTGAAGCTTTCTTT. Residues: CASTSRGGGGLTEAFF.